These 10 T cell receptor beta chains were all obtained from the same sample, sequenced in a study of long-term antiretroviral therapy in people with HIV. Run at survey level, the immunoSEQ assay was version v3.0. Profiled with immunoSEQ multiplex PCR; TCRdb holds only in-frame clones, not every one. Seen here are around 13,000 clones, approximately 90% observed once, and the top ten hold 20% to 25%. Sequencing was performed on unsorted PBMCs, taken 2.1 years after starting antiretroviral therapy. The receptors were sampled from a woman between 40 and 55 years old with HIV.

The chain combines TRBV2 with TRBJ2-5; weak D call: TRBD2 (6 bases). The V gene lost 6 bases and the J gene lost 5 bases, with 13 bases spanning the gap. Per germline, CDR1 SNHLY and CDR2 FYNNEI. This CDR3 comprises 13 residues. The CDR3 region has the DNA TGTGCCAGCAGCGTGGGGGGATGGGAGACCCAGTACTTC. Protein: CASSVGGWETQYF.

The chain employs TRBV5-6 and TRBJ1-2; 10 nucleotides agree with TRBD1. Germline V gene sequence: CDR1 SGHDT, CDR2 YYEEEE. V dropped 0 bases and J dropped 8; count of bases not matched to a gene: 10. The CDR3 covers 16 residues. CDR3 DNA: TGTGCCAGCAGCTTGGGGGGAGGGACAGGGGTCGGCGGCTACACCTTC. It is translated as CASSLGGGTGVGGYTF.

The chain joins TRBV5-1 to TRBJ2-5; 8 positions match TRBD1. CDR3 length: 13 residues. Per the germline V gene, CDR1 is SGHRS and CDR2 is YFSETQ. V lost 2 bases, J lost 4 bases, and 1 base stayed unmatched. The CDR3 DNA follows: TGCGCCAGCAGCTTAGGACAGGGAGAGACCCAGTACTTC. It specifies CASSLGQGETQYF.

This rearrangement joins TRBV10-2 to TRBJ2-7; the match to TRBD1 covers 8 bases. Germline CDR1 and CDR2: WSHSY and SAAADI. After removal of 4 bases from V and 3 bases from J, the junction contained 8 bases not matched to a gene. The CDR3 consists of 15 residues. CDR3 DNA sequence: TGCGCCAGCAGTGGGCAGGGGGCCGACCTCTACGAGCAGTACTTC. This codes for CASSGQGADLYEQYF.

The CDR3 region is CASSGTGVASYEQYF. CDR3 bases: TGTGCCAGCAGTGGGACAGGGGTAGCTTCCTACGAGCAGTACTTC. The chain employs TRBV2 and TRBJ2-7, with 9 bases lining up with TRBD1. The CDR3 sequence is 15 residues long. J was trimmed by 1 base and V by 4 bases; bases with no gene match: 5. CDR1 and CDR2 from the germline V gene are SNHLY and FYNNEI.

Note on this clone: This is likely a read error, given that the CDR3 carries no conserved phenylalanine or tryptophan at its end. This chain joins TRBV6-5 and TRBJ1-6; 7 positions match TRBD1. Trimming at V came to 6 bases and at J to 5 bases, leaving 4 bases not matched to a gene. CDR1 is MNHEY and CDR2 is SVGAGI in the germline V gene. This CDR3 region has 14 residues. The chain's CDR3 is CASRRDRNNSPLHL. CDR3 nucleotides: TGTGCCAGCAGACGGGACAGAAATAATTCACCCCTCCACCTT.

The rearrangement joins TRBV7-9 to TRBJ2-1; 11 bases agree with TRBD2. Germline V gene data show CDR1 as SEHNR and CDR2 as FQNEAQ (reference sequence). V lost 3 bases, J lost 6 bases, and 4 bases stayed unmatched. This CDR3 contains 15 residues. CDR3 nucleotides: TGTGCCAGCAGCTTCGGGACTAGCGGCGGCAATGAGCAGTTCTTC. Translating gives CASSFGTSGGNEQFF.

The V call is TRBV7-6, the J call TRBJ2-7; 10 bases map to TRBD1. This CDR3 is 14 amino acids long. The V segment lost 3 bases and the J segment 7 bases; nucleotides outside the gene matches: 6. CDR1 is SGHVS and CDR2 is FNYEAQ in the germline V gene. CDR3 loop: CASSLGTGEREQYF. CDR3 in DNA: TGTGCCAGCAGCTTGGGGACAGGGGAAAGAGAGCAGTACTTC.

The gene calls are TRBV5-1 and TRBJ1-2; 7 bases are a match to TRBD1. Losses at the gene ends were 0 bases for V and 4 bases for J; bases not matched to a gene: 6. This CDR3 contains 15 residues. Germline CDR1 and CDR2: SGHRS and YFSETQ. CDR3: CASSLETGVIYGYTF. The DNA for the CDR3 is TGCGCCAGCAGCTTGGAAACAGGGGTAATCTATGGCTACACCTTC.

The chain joins TRBV2 to TRBJ1-1; perhaps TRBD1 as D (6 bases). The CDR3 is made up of 14 amino acids. The V and J ends lost 7 bases and 3 bases respectively, with 15 bases between them. Germline V lookup: CDR1 SNHLY, CDR2 FYNNEI. In DNA form, the CDR3 reads TGTGCCAGCACGAAACAGGGCGGCGACACTGAAGCTTTCTTT. Its protein is CASTKQGGDTEAFF.